This TCR beta chain derives from a study of vaccination and CD4 T cells after COVID-19. This CDR3 contains 12 residues. Germline lookup yields CDR1 DFQATT and CDR2 SNEGSKA (reference sequence). Trimming stripped 6 bases from V and 6 bases from J, with 14 bases between. The assay that was used to sequence DNA from cultured CD4+ T cells was the Oncomine TCR Beta short-read assay. TCRdb re-called the PCR reads through MiXCR, storing one row per CDR3 protein. This sample has fewer than 20,000 distinct CDR3 sequences, with 58% found just once. Treatment indicated: approximately nine-day PBMC culture with coronavirus spike peptide pools or control peptides (ViraFEST assay). With regard to this clonotype: What it recognizes is unknown.

Specimen: CD4+ T cells from blood, cultured in vitro, collected before SARS-CoV-2 vaccination. This TCR was sampled from a human donor who had recovered from COVID-19. The gene calls are TRBV20-1 and TRBJ1-2; possibly TRBD1 for D (6 bases). CDR3 region: CSAGTGIDGYTF. The CDR3 region has the DNA TGCAGTGCCGGAACAGGGATAGATGGCTACACCTTC.